The 8 T cell receptor beta chains reported below all come from one sample, sequenced in a study of T cells in women clearing cervical HPV infection. Clones were sequenced by immunoSEQ multiplex PCR, and TCRdb holds only the in-frame ones, with some missing. This sample's table has around 30,000 clones. The sequenced sample consisted of blood buffy coat. These receptors were taken from a woman between 18 and 69 years old with a cervical HPV16 infection that either progressed to CIN3+ or cleared (not recorded which).

Points on this clone: The sequenced fragment ends 3 residues before the CDR3 boundary, so the rest is inferred from the germline J gene. The rearrangement links TRBV20-1 to TRBJ2-5; 9 bases map to TRBD2. Germline V gene lookup returns CDR1 DFQATT and CDR2 SNEGSKA (reference sequence). The CDR3 is 15 amino acids. This CDR3 is CSASRLAGNTDTQYF. The sequenced CDR3 bases are TGCAGTGCTAGCCGGCTAGCGGGAAACACAGATACC.

In regard to this clone: Read sequence stops 3 residues before the CDR3 end, and the germline J gene provides the missing end. The chain uses TRBV7-2 and TRBJ2-4, with 7 bases aligning to TRBD1. Looked up from germline, CDR1 is SGHTA and CDR2 is FQGNSA. The CDR3 loop spans 14 amino acids. The CDR3 sequence is CASSLSGTAYGQYF. The covered CDR3 bases are TGTGCCAGCAGCTTATCAGGGACAGCCTATGGT.

The CDR3 sequence is CASSFLYNEQFF. The DNA read from the CDR3 is TGTGCCAGCAGCTTCTTATACAATGAG. This chain links TRBV11-3 with TRBJ2-1; D gene unclear. The read ends 3 residues shy of where the CDR3 ends; the end is completed using the germline J gene. This CDR3 is built from 12 residues. V lost 3 bases, J lost 4 bases, and 4 bases lay in between. From germline, CDR1 is SGHNT and CDR2 YENEEA.

Worth noting for this clone: The read ends 3 residues before the CDR3 terminus; that terminus is restored from the germline J gene. The rearrangement joins TRBV10-3 to TRBJ1-2, with D unresolved. The CDR3 contains 14 residues. The V gene lost 6 bases and the J gene lost 2 bases, with 13 bases spanning the gap. Germline CDR1 and CDR2: ENHRY and SYGVKD. The chain's CDR3 is CAIRQNMQNYGYTF. The CDR3 DNA, read in part, is TGTGCCATCAGGCAGAACATGCAAAACTATGGC.

In regard to this clone: The sequence runs out 3 residues before the end of the CDR3; the remainder is reconstructed from the germline J gene. This chain connects TRBV2 to TRBJ2-3; D gene uncertain. The CDR3 is 13 residues long. V dropped 6 bases and J dropped 6 bases, with 13 bases sitting between them. In germline, CDR1 is SNHLY, CDR2 FYNNEI. CDR3 protein: CASSATNADTQYF. The sequenced CDR3 bases are TGTGCCAGCAGCGCAACCAACGCGGATACG.

CDR3 residues: CASSVSRGTEAFF. The CDR3 bases that were read are TGTGCCAGCAGTGTGTCAAGGGGGACTGAA. J is TRBJ1-1 and V is TRBV2; TRBD1 is a possible D gene (6 bases). The CDR3 end falls 3 residues outside the read, so it is completed with the germline J gene. Germline CDR1 SNHLY, CDR2 FYNNEI. This CDR3 is 13 amino acids long. V was cut by 4 bases and J by 5 bases, with 11 bases left in between. The variable domain in full, completed from reference TRBV2 and TRBJ1-1, reads EPEVTQTPSHQVTQMGQEVILRCVPISNHLYFYWYRQILGQKVEFLVSFYNNEISEKSEIFDDQFSVERPDGSNFTLKIRSTKLEDSAMYFCASSVSRGTEAFFGQGTRLTVV.

On this clone itself: The read finishes 3 residues shy of the CDR3 end, and the germline J gene is used to complete it. The chain joins TRBV27 to TRBJ2-2; no clear D. Deletions cut 2 bases from V and 1 base from J, with 5 bases between. Germline assignment: CDR1 MNHEY and CDR2 SMNVEV (reference sequence). This CDR3 spans 14 amino acids. CDR3 in amino acids: CASSLNRNTGELFF. The part of the CDR3 DNA that was read is TGTGCCAGCAGTTTAAACAGGAACACCGGGGAG.

CDR3 protein: CASSFGDRRNQPQHF. The CDR3 bases that were read are TGTGCCAGCAGTTTTGGGGACAGACGCAATCAGCCC. The chain carries TRBV28 and TRBJ1-5; 7 nucleotides line up with TRBD1. The read ends 3 residues before the CDR3 terminus; that terminus is restored from the germline J gene. This CDR3 contains 15 residues. The V segment lost 3 bases and the J segment 2 bases; nucleotides outside the gene matches: 4. The germline gives CDR1 MDHEN, CDR2 SYDVKM.